This T cell receptor beta chain is from a study of cytomegalovirus exposure and HLA in healthy donors. 13 Jbeta primers and 60 Vbeta primers were used for the PCR. Assay used: immunoSEQ multiplex PCR; TCRdb lists only in-frame clones, some missing. Altogether roughly 100,000 clones are present, almost 80% being singletons, with the ten largest covering roughly 6.2%. Regarding the study as a whole: With DRB1 most and HLA-C fewest, TCR association rates differed between HLA loci in a later analysis. Common viral pathogens seemed to be connected with several of the most significant clusters, according to a later analysis. No immune exposure information besides CMV serostatus was available.

The CDR3 is 14 residues long. V lost 3 bases to trimming and J lost 4 bases, with 13 bases between them. Germline CDR1 reads SGDLS; CDR2 reads YYNGEE. The count of this clone is one. What it binds is not known. The material sequenced was PBMCs. The chain joins TRBV9 to TRBJ1-1; no clear D gene. The sequence derives from a man in his fifties or sixties in good health and CMV-seropositive. CDR3 protein: CASSGNYGGTEAFF. The CDR3 DNA sequence: TGTGCCAGCAGCGGCAACTACGGCGGCACTGAAGCTTTCTTT.